The clone carrying this T cell receptor beta chain has a count of ten or more. Its target is not known. The CDR3 length is 17 residues. Germline assignment: CDR1 SGHAT and CDR2 FQNNGV. Trimming cost V 5 bases and J 4 bases, with 18 bases left between them. TCRdb reprocessed the RT-PCR reads with MiXCR, giving one entry per CDR3 protein. There are 430,000 or so distinct CDR3 sequences in the sample; around 9.9% occur only once, and about an eighth lies in the top ten. The entry originates in a study of response to subunit inactivated influenza vaccine. Findings of the study overall: The study's authors posited that every seasonal influenza vaccination enlists few new T cells.

The sample was PBMCs from blood, taken roughly 45 days after vaccination. The origin of this receptor is a man aged 50-60 years who received an inactivated influenza vaccine. The chain combines TRBV11-2 with TRBJ1-6; possibly TRBD1 for D (5 bases). In DNA form, the CDR3 reads TGTGCCAGCAGCCGTGATTTGCCGGGACGGTATAATTCACCCCTCCACTTT. Protein product: CASSRDLPGRYNSPLHF.